The rows below give T cell receptor beta chains drawn from one sample of a study of T cells in Graves' hyperthyroidism and ophthalmopathy. TCRdb reprocessed the multiplex PCR reads with MiXCR, giving one entry per CDR3 protein. The repertoire consists of 550,000 to 700,000 distinct CDR3 sequences, with around 42% occurring once and the leading ten covering roughly 20%. The material sequenced was peripheral blood or thyroid tissue (not recorded which). The receptor source for this set is an adult woman with Graves' disease, either hyperthyroidism or ophthalmopathy (not recorded which). CDR3s include the opening cysteine and the closing phenylalanine or tryptophan. D genes are given only for firm matches. Rows may omit the clone size; those that give it use once, few, many or a size class.

>TRBJ1-5|many|TRBV4-1|16|.
CASSLGTEGLYQPQHF
TGCGCCAGCAGCCTCGGTACAGAGGGACTTTATCAGCCCCAGCATTTT
>TRBJ1-1|once|TRBV7-9|14|.
CASSLTRGLNEAFF
TGTGCCAGCAGTCTTACCCGAGGCCTCAATGAAGCTTTCTTT
>TRBJ2-5|.|TRBV29-1|11|.
CSYRPGETQYF
TGCAGCTATCGTCCCGGGGAGACCCAGTACTTC
>TRBJ1-2|.|TRBV5-4|8|.
CAKQGYTF
TGTGCCAAACAGGGTTACACCTTC
>TRBJ1-1|many|TRBV5-6|15|.
CASSLEGWMRTEAFF
TGTGCCAGCAGCTTAGAGGGGTGGATGAGGACTGAAGCTTTCTTT
>TRBJ1-3|many|TRBV20-1|15|.
CSARDQTHSGNTIYF
TGCAGTGCTAGAGATCAGACTCACTCTGGAAACACCATATATTTT
>TRBJ2-2|many|TRBV7-9|16|TRBD1
CASSLQQGASTGELFF
TGTGCCAGCAGCTTACAACAGGGGGCGAGCACCGGGGAGCTGTTTTTT
>TRBJ1-5|.|TRBV2|14|.
CASSEGSYDQPQHF
TGTGCCAGCAGTGAAGGGTCTTACGATCAGCCCCAGCATTTT
>TRBJ1-2|many|TRBV25-1|15|.
CASSESITGTGGYTF
TGTGCCAGCAGTGAATCGATTACAGGGACGGGTGGCTACACCTTC
>TRBJ2-2|many|TRBV7-3|16|TRBD2
CASSPSSGRTAGELFF
TGTGCCAGCAGCCCCTCTAGCGGGAGGACGGCCGGGGAGCTGTTTTTT
>TRBJ1-2|.|TRBV29-1|11|.
CSGQGSHGYTF
TGCAGCGGACAAGGGTCACATGGCTACACCTTC
>TRBJ1-1|.|TRBV6-2/TRBV6-3|15|.
CASSDPRGGLVEAFF
TGTGCCAGCAGTGACCCCCGAGGGGGACTTGTTGAAGCTTTCTTT
>TRBJ1-3|.|TRBV2|17|.
CASIYGRRPGSGNTIYF
TGTGCCAGCATCTACGGGAGGAGGCCAGGTTCTGGAAACACCATATATTTT
>TRBJ1-5|.|TRBV28|15|TRBD1
CASSFGDRVDQPQHF
TGTGCCAGCAGTTTTGGGGACAGGGTGGACCAGCCCCAGCATTTT
>TRBJ2-7|.|TRBV20-1|14|.
CSATEGGYTYEQYF
TGCAGTGCCACCGAAGGGGGATATACGTACGAGCAGTACTTC
>TRBJ1-2|.|TRBV20-1|12|TRBD1
CAWRAGGDGYTF
TGTGCCTGGAGGGCAGGGGGCGACGGCTACACCTTC
>TRBJ2-7|many|TRBV11-2|12|.
CASSLLGLEQYF
TGTGCCAGCAGCTTGCTGGGCCTCGAGCAGTACTTC
>TRBJ2-2|.|TRBV20-1|15|.
CSARDLTDNTGELFF
TGCAGTGCTAGAGATCTAACTGATAACACCGGGGAGCTGTTTTTT
>TRBJ2-7|many|TRBV27|14|.
CASSLSRMGYEQYF
TGTGCCAGCAGTTTATCGAGGATGGGCTACGAGCAGTACTTC
>TRBJ2-1|.|TRBV2|12|TRBD1
CATSRGHNEQFF
TGTGCCACCTCGAGGGGGCACAATGAGCAGTTCTTC
>TRBJ2-5|.|TRBV20-1|19|TRBD2
CSARDEGVAGDGGEATQYF
TGCAGTGCTAGAGATGAAGGGGTAGCGGGAGATGGGGGAGAGGCTACCCAGTACTTC
>TRBJ1-5|.|TRBV29-1|12|.
CSVSLREKHQHF
TGCAGCGTCTCCCTCCGGGAGAAGCACCAGCATTTT
>TRBJ2-5|few|TRBV20-1|14|.
CSANTGGVRETQYF
TGCAGTGCCAACACAGGTGGGGTTCGAGAGACCCAGTACTTC
>TRBJ2-5|many|TRBV20-1|15|TRBD1
CSAGGDRGREGTQYF
TGCAGTGCAGGGGGGGACAGGGGACGCGAGGGGACCCAGTACTTC
>TRBJ1-5|many|TRBV20-1|13|.
CSGVPAGNQPQHF
TGCAGTGGGGTCCCGGCTGGCAATCAGCCCCAGCATTTT
>TRBJ1-3|many|TRBV11-2|15|.
CASSLGFGPGNTIYF
TGTGCCAGCAGCTTAGGGTTCGGGCCTGGAAACACCATATATTTT
>TRBJ2-7|many|TRBV27|12|.
CASGHQALEQYF
TGTGCCAGCGGCCATCAGGCTCTCGAGCAGTACTTC
>TRBJ2-5|many|TRBV5-1|17|TRBD2
CASSLGTSGRAEETQYF
TGCGCCAGCAGCTTGGGGACTAGCGGGAGGGCCGAAGAGACCCAGTACTTC
>TRBJ2-6|.|TRBV15|14|TRBD2
CATSAGAGANVLTF
TGTGCCACCTCCGCGGGAGCTGGGGCCAACGTCCTGACTTTC
>TRBJ1-2|.|TRBV2|15|TRBD1
CASRGTGLPLYGYTF
TGTGCCAGCAGAGGGACAGGGCTCCCCCTCTATGGCTACACCTTC
>TRBJ1-1|many|TRBV19|13|.
CASSIEIRTEAFF
TGTGCCAGTAGTATAGAGATTCGGACTGAAGCTTTCTTT
>TRBJ1-1|.|TRBV6-1|14|TRBD1
CASSHTRGYTEAFF
TGTGCCAGCAGCCATACCAGGGGGTACACTGAAGCTTTCTTT
>TRBJ1-5|.|TRBV10-3|14|TRBD1
CAISDSGGRQPQHF
TGTGCCATCAGTGACTCAGGGGGCCGACAGCCCCAGCATTTT
>TRBJ1-6|many|TRBV7-9|17|.
CASSQGGRSYANSPLHF
TGCGCCAGCAGCCAAGGTGGCAGGTCTTATGCCAATTCACCCCTCCACTTT
>TRBJ1-2|.|TRBV10-2|17|.
CASSRDRTYQANYGYTF
TGCGCCAGCAGTCGAGACAGGACTTACCAAGCTAACTATGGCTACACCTTC
>TRBJ2-5|many|TRBV20-1|15|.
CSARYLAGTRKTQYF
TGCAGTGCTAGATATCTGGCGGGGACTCGGAAGACCCAGTACTTC
>TRBJ1-6|many|TRBV28|9|.
CASGLVLHF
TGTGCCAGCGGTCTGGTCCTCCACTTT
>TRBJ1-1|.|TRBV6-1|14|.
CASKWPGLGTEAFF
TGTGCCAGCAAGTGGCCAGGGTTGGGCACTGAAGCTTTCTTT
>TRBJ1-2|.|TRBV7-2|22|.
CASSSRLGKRGTTGTGNYGYTF
TGTGCCAGCAGCTCGCGACTGGGGAAGCGGGGAACTACTGGCACAGGGAACTATGGCTACACCTTC
>TRBJ1-2|many|TRBV11-2|14|TRBD1
CASSFQPRDSSYTF
TGTGCCAGCAGCTTCCAGCCTAGGGACAGTAGCTACACCTTC
>TRBJ2-5|once|TRBV4-1|13|TRBD1
CASSQQGEETQYF
TGCGCCAGCAGCCAACAGGGGGAAGAGACCCAGTACTTC
>TRBJ2-2|many|TRBV10-3|15|.
CAISERGAPTGELFF
TGTGCCATCAGTGAACGCGGGGCACCGACCGGGGAGCTGTTTTTT
>TRBJ1-3|many|TRBV2|15|.
CASSDTPGPWGTIYF
TGTGCCAGCAGTGACACTCCGGGACCCTGGGGCACCATATATTTT
>TRBJ2-3|few|TRBV10-3|14|TRBD2
CAISISGRVDTQYF
TGTGCCATCAGTATAAGCGGGAGGGTAGATACGCAGTATTTT
>TRBJ1-3|.|TRBV7-8|13|.
CASRQGFGNTIYF
TGTGCCAGCAGACAGGGTTTCGGAAACACCATATATTTT
>TRBJ2-7|many|TRBV2|13|.
CASILPWSYEQYF
TGTGCCAGCATCCTCCCCTGGTCCTACGAGCAGTACTTC
>TRBJ1-6|.|TRBV7-2|15|.
CASSLGTARGSPLHF
TGTGCCAGCAGCCTCGGGACCGCCCGGGGTTCACCCCTCCACTTT
>TRBJ2-7|many|TRBV20-1|16|TRBD2
CSARDWGGQGRGEQYF
TGCAGTGCTAGAGATTGGGGAGGGCAGGGAAGAGGCGAGCAGTACTTC
>TRBJ1-6|many|TRBV15|12|.
CATSLLNAPLHF
TGTGCCACCAGCCTCCTGAACGCACCCCTCCACTTT
>TRBJ2-5|many|TRBV6-5|14|.
CASSYSGRQETQYF
TGTGCCAGCAGTTACTCGGGGAGGCAAGAGACCCAGTACTTC
>TRBJ1-3|many|TRBV7-8|13|.
CASFQGFGNTIYF
TGTGCCAGCTTTCAAGGATTTGGAAACACCATATATTTT
>TRBJ2-5|.|TRBV10-3|12|.
CAISERGETQYF
TGTGCCATCAGTGAAAGGGGGGAGACCCAGTACTTC